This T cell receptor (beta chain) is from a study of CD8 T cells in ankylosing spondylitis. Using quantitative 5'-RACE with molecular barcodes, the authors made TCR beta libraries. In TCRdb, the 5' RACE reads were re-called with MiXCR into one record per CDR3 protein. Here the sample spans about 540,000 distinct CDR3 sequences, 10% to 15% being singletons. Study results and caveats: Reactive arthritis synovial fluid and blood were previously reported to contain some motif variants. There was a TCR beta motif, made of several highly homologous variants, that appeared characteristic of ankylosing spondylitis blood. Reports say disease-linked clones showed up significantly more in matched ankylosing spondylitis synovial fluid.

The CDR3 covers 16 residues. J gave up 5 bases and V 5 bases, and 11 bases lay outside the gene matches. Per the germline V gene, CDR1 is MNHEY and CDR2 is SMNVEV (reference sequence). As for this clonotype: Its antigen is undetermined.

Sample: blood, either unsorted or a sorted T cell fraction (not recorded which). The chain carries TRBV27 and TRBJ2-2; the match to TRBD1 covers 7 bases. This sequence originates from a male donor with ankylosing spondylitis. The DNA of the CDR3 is TGTGCCAGCAGTCCTGATCGACAGGGTGGGACCGGGGAGCTGTTTTTT. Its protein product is CASSPDRQGGTGELFF.